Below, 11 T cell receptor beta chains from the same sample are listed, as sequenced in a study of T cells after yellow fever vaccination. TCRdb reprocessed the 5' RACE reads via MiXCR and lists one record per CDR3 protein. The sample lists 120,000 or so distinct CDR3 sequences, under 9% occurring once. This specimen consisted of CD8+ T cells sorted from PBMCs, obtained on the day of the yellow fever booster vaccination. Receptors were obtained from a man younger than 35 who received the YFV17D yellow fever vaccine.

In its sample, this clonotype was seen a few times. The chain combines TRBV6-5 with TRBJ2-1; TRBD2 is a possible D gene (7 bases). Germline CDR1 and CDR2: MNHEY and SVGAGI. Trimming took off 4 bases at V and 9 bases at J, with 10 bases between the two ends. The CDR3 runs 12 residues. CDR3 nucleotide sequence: TGTGCCAGCAGTTGGGGGGGCGGTGAGCAGTTCTTC. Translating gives CASSWGGGEQFF.

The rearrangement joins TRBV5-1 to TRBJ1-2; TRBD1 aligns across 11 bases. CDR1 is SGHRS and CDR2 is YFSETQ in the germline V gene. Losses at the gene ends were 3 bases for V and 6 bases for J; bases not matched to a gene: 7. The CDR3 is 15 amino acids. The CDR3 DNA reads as TGCGCCAGCAGCTCGCGGGACAGGGGGATCCATGGCTACACCTTC. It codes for CASSSRDRGIHGYTF.

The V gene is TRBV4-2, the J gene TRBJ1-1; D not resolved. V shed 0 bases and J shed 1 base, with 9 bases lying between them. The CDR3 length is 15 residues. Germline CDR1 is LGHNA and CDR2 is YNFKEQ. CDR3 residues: CASSQESGSNTEAFF. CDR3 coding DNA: TGTGCCAGCAGCCAAGAAAGTGGTTCGAACACTGAAGCTTTCTTT.

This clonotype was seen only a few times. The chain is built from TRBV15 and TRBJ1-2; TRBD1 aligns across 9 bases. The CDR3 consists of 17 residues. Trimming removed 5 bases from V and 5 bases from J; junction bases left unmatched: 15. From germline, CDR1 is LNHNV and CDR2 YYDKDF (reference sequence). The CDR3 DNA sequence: TGTGCCACCAGCCGGGGCCCCGGGACAGGGAACGATTATGGCTACACCTTC. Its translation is CATSRGPGTGNDYGYTF.

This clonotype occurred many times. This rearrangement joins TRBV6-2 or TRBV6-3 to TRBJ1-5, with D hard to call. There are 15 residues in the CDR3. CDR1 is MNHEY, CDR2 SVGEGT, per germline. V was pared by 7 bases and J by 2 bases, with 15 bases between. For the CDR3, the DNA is TGTGCCAGCACCATAGGGCCCTACGGCAATCAGCCCCAGCATTTT. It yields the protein CASTIGPYGNQPQHF.

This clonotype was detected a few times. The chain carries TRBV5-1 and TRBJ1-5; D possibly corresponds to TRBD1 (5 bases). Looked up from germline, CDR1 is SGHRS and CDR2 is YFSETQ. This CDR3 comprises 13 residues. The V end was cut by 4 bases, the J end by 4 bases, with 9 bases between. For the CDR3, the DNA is TGCGCCAGCAGCATGGAGGGGAATCAGCCCCAGCATTTT. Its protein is CASSMEGNQPQHF.

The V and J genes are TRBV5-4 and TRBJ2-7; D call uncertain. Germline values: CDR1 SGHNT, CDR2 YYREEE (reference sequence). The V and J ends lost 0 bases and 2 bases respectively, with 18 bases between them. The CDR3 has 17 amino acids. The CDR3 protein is CASSLECVTHKAYEQYV. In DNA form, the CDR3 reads TGTGCCAGCAGCTTGGAATGTGTCACACATAAGGCCTACGAGCAGTACGTC.

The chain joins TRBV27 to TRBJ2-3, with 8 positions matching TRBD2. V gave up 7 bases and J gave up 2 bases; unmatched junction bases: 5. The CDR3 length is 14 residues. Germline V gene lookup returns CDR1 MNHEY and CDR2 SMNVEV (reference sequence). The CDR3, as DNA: TGTGCCAGCAAGACGCGGGGGGTCACAGATACGCAGTATTTT. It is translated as CASKTRGVTDTQYF.

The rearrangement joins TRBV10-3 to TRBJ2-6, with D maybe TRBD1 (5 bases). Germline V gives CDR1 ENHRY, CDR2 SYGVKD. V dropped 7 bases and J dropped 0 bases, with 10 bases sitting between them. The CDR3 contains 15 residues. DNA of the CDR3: TGTGCCATCAACAAACAGGACTCTGGGGCCAACGTCCTGACTTTC. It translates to CAINKQDSGANVLTF.

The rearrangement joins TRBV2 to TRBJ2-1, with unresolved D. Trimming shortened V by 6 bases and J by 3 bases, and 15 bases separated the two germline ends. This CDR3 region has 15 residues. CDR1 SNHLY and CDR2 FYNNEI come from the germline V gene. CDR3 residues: CASSYDSNLYNEQFF. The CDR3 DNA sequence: TGTGCCAGCAGCTACGACTCGAACCTCTACAATGAGCAGTTCTTC.

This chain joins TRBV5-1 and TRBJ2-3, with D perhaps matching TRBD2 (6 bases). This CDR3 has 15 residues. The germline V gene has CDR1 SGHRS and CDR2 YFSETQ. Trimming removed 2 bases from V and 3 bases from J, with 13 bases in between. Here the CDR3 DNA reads TGCGCCAGCAGCTTAGGTTTCCGGGAGACAGATACGCAGTATTTT. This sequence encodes CASSLGFRETDTQYF. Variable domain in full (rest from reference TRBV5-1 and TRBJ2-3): KAGVTQTPRYLIKTRGQQVTLSCSPISGHRSVSWYQQTPGQGLQFLFEYFSETQRNKGNFPGRFSGRQFSNSRSEMNVSTLELGDSALYLCASSLGFRETDTQYFGPGTRLTVL.